Below are 18 T cell receptor beta chains sequenced from a single sample in a study of T cell repertoires in cytomegalovirus infection. Antigen specificity for these receptors is unknown. TCRdb reanalysed the reads using MiXCR and keeps one entry per CDR3 protein. In the table there are approximately 280,000 distinct CDR3 sequences, around 20% of which are singletons. The starting material was cultured PBMCs, obtained from culture after CMV antigen stimulation. Source of these receptors: a human donor in good health (CMV status not recorded). Some clones in this sample may be carry-over from other donors' samples.

This clonotype was found a few times. The J gene is TRBJ1-4, the V gene TRBV10-3, with 10 bases matching TRBD1. The CDR3 is 17 amino acids. Unmatched junction bases numbered 15, after V lost 10 bases and J lost 4 bases. Germline lookup yields CDR1 ENHRY and CDR2 SYGVKD. The CDR3 protein is CASNPGQGMSGNEKLFF. CDR3 bases: TGTGCCAGCAACCCGGGACAGGGGATGTCCGGTAATGAAAAACTGTTTTTT.

This clonotype was seen a handful of times. V is TRBV9 and J is TRBJ1-5; unclear D gene. V was pared by 0 bases and J by 6 bases, with 7 bases between. Germline CDR1 is SGDLS and CDR2 is YYNGEE. This CDR3 region has 13 residues. The CDR3 region has the DNA TGTGCCAGCAGCGTAGACGGGAGTCAGCCCCAGCATTTT. Protein: CASSVDGSQPQHF.

On this clonotype itself: A much bigger clone sits one base away, suggesting this may be a read error. J is TRBJ2-5 and V is TRBV7-9, with 8 bases identical to TRBD1. V shed 9 bases, J shed 5 bases, and the junction held 8 bases outside the gene matches. Germline CDR1 and CDR2: SEHNR and FQNEAQ (reference sequence). This CDR3 spans 13 amino acids. This CDR3 is CARSQGQEETQYF. The CDR3 nucleotides read TGTGCCAGAAGCCAGGGACAGGAGGAGACCCAGTACTTC.

The chain has TRBV10-3 and TRBJ2-1; 10 bases align to TRBD2. Germline-derived CDR1 and CDR2 are ENHRY and SYGVKD. V shed 3 bases, J shed 2 bases, and the junction held 7 bases outside the gene matches. This CDR3 region has 17 residues. The CDR3 DNA follows: TGTGCCATCAGTGAAGGTTCCGGACTAGCGGCCTACAATGAGCAGTTCTTC. Translating it yields CAISEGSGLAAYNEQFF.

A few counts support this clonotype. This sequence joins TRBV7-2 and TRBJ2-1, with 12 nucleotides matching TRBD2. In germline, CDR1 is SGHTA, CDR2 FQGNSA. The CDR3 has 18 residues. V lost 5 bases to trimming and J lost 1 base; unmatched junction nucleotides: 9. The CDR3 DNA reads TGTGCCAGCAGCCTCCCTAAGACTAGCGGGAGATCCTACAATGAGCAGTTCTTC. The encoded protein is CASSLPKTSGRSYNEQFF. Using reference TRBV7-2 and TRBJ2-1 for the parts outside the CDR3, the full variable domain is GAGVSQSPSNKVTEKGKDVELRCDPISGHTALYWYRQSLGQGLEFLIYFQGNSAPDKSGLPSDRFSAERTGGSVSTLTIQRTQQEDSAVYLCASSLPKTSGRSYNEQFFGPGTRLTVL.

This clonotype showed up just a few times. CDR3 nucleotide sequence: TGTGCCAGCAGTTTAGCGATAGGGAACGCCAAAAACATTCAGTACTTC. Translation: CASSLAIGNAKNIQYF. This sequence joins TRBV12-3 or TRBV12-4 and TRBJ2-4; no firm D call. The CDR3 runs to 16 residues. V shed 0 bases and J shed 1 base, with 10 bases lying between them.

This clonotype was counted between two and nine times. This chain uses TRBV11-3 with TRBJ2-1; 13 nucleotides agree with TRBD2. The length of the CDR3 is 17 residues. Germline V gene sequence: CDR1 SGHNT, CDR2 YENEEA. V lost 0 bases and J lost 6; bases outside the gene matches: 5. CDR3 loop: CASSLDSRTSGSNEQFF. The CDR3, as DNA: TGTGCCAGCAGCTTAGATTCTCGGACTAGCGGGAGCAATGAGCAGTTCTTC.

Only a few counts were recorded for this clonotype. The rearrangement joins TRBV4-1 to TRBJ2-6; D perhaps matches TRBD2 (6 bases). V was trimmed by 0 bases and J by 8 bases, leaving 8 bases between them. This CDR3 is 14 amino acids long. Germline V gene lookup returns CDR1 MGHRA and CDR2 YSYEKL. For the CDR3, the DNA is TGCGCCAGCAGCCAAGAGGGGGGATCCAACGTCCTGACTTTC. Amino acid sequence: CASSQEGGSNVLTF.

This clonotype has a handful of counts. The chain has TRBV6-5 and TRBJ2-1; tentatively, D is TRBD2 (6 bases). The V end lost 4 bases, the J end lost 11 bases, and 27 bases lay between the germline ends. The CDR3 loop spans 17 amino acids. Germline-derived CDR1 and CDR2 are MNHEY and SVGAGI. The CDR3, as DNA: TGTGCCAGCAGTTCCCGCGGCGGGCAGGGCCAGGAGGGGAAGCAGTTCTTC. This encodes CASSSRGGQGQEGKQFF.

This clonotype has more than one count but fewer than ten. This chain links TRBV24-1 with TRBJ2-1; tentative D call: TRBD2 (6 bases). Per the germline V gene, CDR1 is KGHDR and CDR2 is SFDVKD. V was trimmed by 3 bases and J by 7 bases, leaving 18 bases between them. CDR3 length equals 16 residues. CDR3 region: CATSDQKAHSGNEQFF. The DNA of the CDR3 is TGTGCCACCAGTGATCAAAAAGCCCATAGCGGTAATGAGCAGTTCTTC.

The rearrangement joins TRBV7-9 to TRBJ2-1, with D hard to call. CDR1 and CDR2 (germline): SEHNR, FQNEAQ (reference sequence). Trimming pared 7 bases from V and 2 bases from J, leaving 15 bases between. The CDR3 loop spans 15 amino acids. In DNA form, the CDR3 reads TGTGCCAGCACCGTACCGGGCACCCCCTACAATGAGCAGTTCTTC. Translating gives CASTVPGTPYNEQFF.

Many counts were recorded for this clonotype. The chain joins TRBV7-2 to TRBJ2-7; 7 bases align to TRBD1. The germline CDR1 and CDR2 sequences are SGHTA and FQGNSA. The CDR3 is 13 residues long. V shed 6 bases, J shed 7 bases, and the junction held 9 bases outside the gene matches. The CDR3 DNA reads TGTGCCAGCAGACTAGGACAGGCCGGGGAGCAGTACTTC. Protein sequence: CASRLGQAGEQYF.

In this sample, this clonotype turned up a few times. The genes are TRBV20-1 and TRBJ1-1; D not certain. The CDR3 covers 11 residues. CDR1 is DFQATT, CDR2 SNEGSKA, per germline (reference sequence). V was clipped by 2 bases and J by 10 bases, with 11 bases between them. The CDR3 region has the DNA TGCAGTGCTAGACTCGGGGTTACAGCTTTCTTT. Encoded protein: CSARLGVTAFF.

This clonotype was picked up a small number of times. This sequence joins TRBV12-3 or TRBV12-4 and TRBJ2-5; tentatively, D is TRBD1 (6 bases). V was clipped by 5 bases and J by 2 bases, with 9 bases between them. This CDR3 is 13 amino acids long. CDR3 residues: CASSVQGQETQYF. CDR3 nucleotide sequence: TGTGCCAGCAGTGTACAGGGACAAGAGACCCAGTACTTC.

The CDR3 reads CAVSAGAGQGPQHF. CDR3 nucleotides: TGTGCGGTATCGGCGGGGGCCGGCCAGGGGCCCCAGCATTTT. The genes are TRBV6-5 and TRBJ1-5; TRBD1 might be the D (6 bases). The CDR3 is made up of 14 amino acids. Germline-derived CDR1 and CDR2 are MNHEY and SVGAGI.

In its sample, this clonotype was seen a few times. At one end the junction does not follow the germline gene, possibly because of a read error. The chain links TRBV20-1 to TRBJ2-5; 8 positions agree with TRBD1. Germline CDR1 is DFQATT and CDR2 is SNEGSKA (reference sequence). The CDR3 is 13 residues long. In nucleotides, the CDR3 is TGCAGTGCGAGAGGACAGGGTGGGGAGACCCAGTACTTC. Protein: CSARGQGGETQYF.

This clonotype came up a few times. The chain couples TRBV28 to TRBJ1-1; possibly TRBD1 for D (6 bases). Germline V CDR1 and CDR2: MDHEN, SYDVKM. CDR3 length: 12 amino acids. The V end lost 2 bases, the J end lost 6 bases, and 7 bases lay between the germline ends. The DNA of the CDR3 is TGTGCCAGCAGTTTAGAGGGGGCTGAAGCTTTCTTT. Protein product: CASSLEGAEAFF.

J is TRBJ2-1 and V is TRBV12-3 or TRBV12-4; 8 positions match TRBD2. The CDR3 totals 16 residues. The V gene end was trimmed by 7 bases and the J gene end by 4 bases; junction bases not matched to a gene: 12. This CDR3 reads CASTPLGLAEYNEQFF. CDR3 nucleotides: TGTGCCAGCACCCCCCTAGGACTAGCTGAATACAATGAGCAGTTCTTC.